The 10 T cell receptor beta chains below come from one sample, sequenced in a study of T cells expressing NK-cell markers. From the 5' RACE reads, TCRdb lists one entry per CDR3 protein and no DNA. The sample includes 30,000 or so distinct CDR3 sequences. The sample comprised blood T cells: a sorted CD56 or NKG2C T cell subset, CD4+ or CD8+ T cells, or bulk PBMC T cells (not recorded which). The receptor source for this set is a woman aged 18-70 years in good health.

The V and J genes are TRBV20-1 and TRBJ2-2. The germline CDR1 and CDR2 sequences are DFQATT and SNEGSKA (reference sequence). The CDR3 extends over 16 amino acids. This chain's CDR3 is CSARDTSSGDTGELFF.

The genes are TRBV2 and TRBJ2-7; TCRdb lists TRBD1, though no DNA is available to test this call. The CDR3 covers 14 residues. CDR1 is SNHLY, CDR2 FYNNEI, per germline. CDR3 sequence: CASSEGTGAYEQYF.

V usage is TRBV18 and J usage is TRBJ2-3. Germline CDR1 reads KGHSH; CDR2 reads LQKENI. The CDR3 is made up of 11 amino acids. The CDR3: CASRYTDTQYF. Full variable domain (rest looked up from reference TRBV18 and TRBJ2-3): NAGVMQNPRHLVRRRGQEARLRCSPMKGHSHVYWYRQLPEEGLKFMVYLQKENIIDESGMPKERFSAEFPKEGPSILRIQQVVRGDSAAYFCASRYTDTQYFGPGTRLTVL.

The chain links TRBV7-3 to TRBJ2-1; TCRdb's D call of TRBD2 is untestable without DNA. The CDR3 runs 16 residues. Germline assignment: CDR1 SGHTA and CDR2 FQGTGA. CDR3 protein: CASSPNDLRGDNEQFF.

The rearrangement joins TRBV10-3 to TRBJ1-4; TCRdb's assignment of TRBD1 cannot be checked, as there is no DNA. Germline V gene sequence: CDR1 ENHRY, CDR2 SYGVKD. The CDR3 consists of 13 residues. The CDR3 is CAISRDRGEKLFF.

The genes are TRBV4-1 and TRBJ1-1; the TCRdb D gene call, TRBD1, has no DNA to confirm it. Germline loops: CDR1 MGHRA, CDR2 YSYEKL. CDR3 length: 15 residues. Here the CDR3 reads CASSHGPKGGTEAFF.

The chain recombines TRBV29-1 with TRBJ1-2; TCRdb outputs TRBD1, but without DNA this stays unchecked. CDR3 length: 13 residues. Germline values: CDR1 SQVTM, CDR2 ANQGSEA. CDR3 protein: CSVEVRGARGYTF. Looking up the rest from reference TRBV29-1 and TRBJ1-2 gives the full variable domain: SAVISQKPSRDICQRGTSLTIQCQVDSQVTMMFWYRQQPGQSLTLIATANQGSEATYESGFVIDKFPISRPNLTFSTLTVSNMSPEDSSIYLCSVEVRGARGYTFGSGTRLTVV.

This sequence joins TRBV6-1 and TRBJ1-1; TCRdb gives TRBD1 as the D gene, but with no DNA this cannot be confirmed. The CDR3 spans 16 residues. CDR1 is MNHNS and CDR2 is SASEGT in the germline V gene. The CDR3 spells CASSERTGGVDTEAFF.

V usage is TRBV3-1 and J usage is TRBJ2-2; checking the TCRdb D call of TRBD2 is not possible without DNA. The CDR3 is 18 residues long. The germline V gene has CDR1 LGHDT and CDR2 YNNKEL (reference sequence). CDR3 residues: CASSQEGLAGSNTGELFF.

J is TRBJ2-1 and V is TRBV4-1. The germline V gene has CDR1 MGHRA and CDR2 YSYEKL. The length of the CDR3 is 11 residues. CDR3 in amino acids: CASNHEGYQFF.